This T cell receptor (beta chain) appears in the sequencing data of a study of T cell responses to AZD1222 COVID-19 vaccine. Sequencing used immunoSEQ multiplex PCR; TCRdb keeps in-frame clones, though not all of them. Among some 100,000 clones listed, approximately 89% were seen once. Study results and limitations: Vaccination with two AZD1222 doses was followed by a rise in Spike-specific TCR breadth and depth. No repertoire was sampled before or during the peak T cell response, only after it. Clonal diversity may have been underestimated, and the donors were mostly white British, with more females than males.

Remarks on this clone: The antigen is unknown.

Here the sequenced sample was peripheral blood, taken on day 0 of MenACWY control vaccination. This TCR was sampled from an adult in good health.

CDR3 region: CASSESPAGAYNEQFF. The CDR3, as DNA: TGCGCCAGCAGTGAGTCTCCAGCGGGAGCCTACAATGAGCAGTTCTTC. J is TRBJ2-1 and V is TRBV10-1, with TRBD2 matching 8 bases. CDR1 and CDR2 from the germline V gene are WNHNN and SYGVQD (reference sequence). V lost 0 bases and J lost 2; bases outside the gene matches: 3. The CDR3 contains 16 residues.